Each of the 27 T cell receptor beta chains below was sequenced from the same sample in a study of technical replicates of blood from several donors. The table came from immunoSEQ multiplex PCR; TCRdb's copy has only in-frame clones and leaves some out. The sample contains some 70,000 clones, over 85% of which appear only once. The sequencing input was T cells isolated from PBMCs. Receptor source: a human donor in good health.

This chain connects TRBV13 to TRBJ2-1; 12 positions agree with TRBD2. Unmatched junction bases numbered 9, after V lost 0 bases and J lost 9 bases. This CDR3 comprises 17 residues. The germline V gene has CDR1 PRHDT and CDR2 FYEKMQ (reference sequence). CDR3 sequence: CASSLGLASGRAGEQFF. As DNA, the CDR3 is TGTGCCAGCAGCTTAGGTTTGGCTAGCGGGAGGGCGGGTGAGCAGTTCTTC.

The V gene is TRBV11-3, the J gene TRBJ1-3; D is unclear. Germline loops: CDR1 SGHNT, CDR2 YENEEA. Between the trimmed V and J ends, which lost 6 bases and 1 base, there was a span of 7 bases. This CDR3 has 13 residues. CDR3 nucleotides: TGTGCCAGCAGGACTCCTTCTGGAAACACCATATATTTT. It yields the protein CASRTPSGNTIYF.

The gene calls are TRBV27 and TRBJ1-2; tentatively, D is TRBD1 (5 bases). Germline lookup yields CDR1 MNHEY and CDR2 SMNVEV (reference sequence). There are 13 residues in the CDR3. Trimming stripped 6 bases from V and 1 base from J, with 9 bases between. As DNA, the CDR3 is TGTGCCAGCAGCAGGGACTTTAACTATGGCTACACCTTC. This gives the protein CASSRDFNYGYTF.

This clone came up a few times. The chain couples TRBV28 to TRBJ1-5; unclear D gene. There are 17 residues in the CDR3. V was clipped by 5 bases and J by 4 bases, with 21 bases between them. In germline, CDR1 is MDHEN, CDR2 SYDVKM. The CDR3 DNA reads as TGTGCCAGCAGTCCGAGACTCGCGACCGGAAAAAATCAGCCCCAGCATTTT. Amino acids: CASSPRLATGKNQPQHF.

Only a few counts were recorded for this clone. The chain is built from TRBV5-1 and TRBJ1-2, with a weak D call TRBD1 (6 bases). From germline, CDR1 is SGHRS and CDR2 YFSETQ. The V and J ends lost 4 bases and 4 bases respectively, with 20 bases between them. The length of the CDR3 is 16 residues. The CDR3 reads CASSHGALGRGYGYTF. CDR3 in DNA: TGCGCCAGCAGCCACGGGGCCCTGGGCAGGGGCTATGGCTACACCTTC.

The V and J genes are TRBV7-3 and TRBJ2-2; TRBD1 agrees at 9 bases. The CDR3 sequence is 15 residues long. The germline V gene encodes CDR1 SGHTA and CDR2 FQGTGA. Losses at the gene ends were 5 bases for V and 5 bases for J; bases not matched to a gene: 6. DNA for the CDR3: TGTGCCAGCAGCAAAGACAGGGGGGAAACCGGGGAGCTGTTTTTT. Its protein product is CASSKDRGETGELFF.

In DNA, the CDR3 is TGTGCCAGCAGCCGGAGGAGGGGTAGGGACTTTGGGGACGATGAGCAGTTCTTC. Translation gives CASSRRRGRDFGDDEQFF. The chain is built from TRBV11-2 and TRBJ2-1; TRBD2 is a possible D gene (6 bases). This CDR3 spans 18 amino acids. Germline CDR1 SGHAT, CDR2 FQNNGV. V was trimmed by 5 bases and J by 8 bases, leaving 28 bases between them. Looking up the rest from reference TRBV11-2 and TRBJ2-1 gives the full variable domain: EAGVAQSPRYKIIEKRQSVAFWCNPISGHATLYWYQQILGQGPKLLIQFQNNGVVDDSQLPKDRFSAERLKGVDSTLKIQPAKLEDSAVYLCASSRRRGRDFGDDEQFFGPGTRLTVL.

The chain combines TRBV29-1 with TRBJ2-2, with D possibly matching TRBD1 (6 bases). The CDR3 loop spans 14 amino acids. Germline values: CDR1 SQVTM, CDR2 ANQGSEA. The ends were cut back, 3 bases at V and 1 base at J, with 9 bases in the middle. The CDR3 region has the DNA TGCAGCGTTGACGTAGGGGGGAACACCGGGGAGCTGTTTTTT. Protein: CSVDVGGNTGELFF.

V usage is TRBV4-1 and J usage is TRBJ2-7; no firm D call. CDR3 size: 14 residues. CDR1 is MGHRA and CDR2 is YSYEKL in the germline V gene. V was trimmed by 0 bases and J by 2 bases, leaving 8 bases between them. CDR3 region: CASSQDPGAYEQYF. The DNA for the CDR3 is TGCGCCAGCAGCCAAGACCCGGGTGCCTACGAGCAGTACTTC.

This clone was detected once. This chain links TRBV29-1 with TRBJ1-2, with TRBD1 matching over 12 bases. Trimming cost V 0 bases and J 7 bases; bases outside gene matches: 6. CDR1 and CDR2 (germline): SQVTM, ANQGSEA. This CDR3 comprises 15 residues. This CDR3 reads CSVEDRGTGGSGYTF. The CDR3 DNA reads TGCAGCGTTGAAGATCGAGGGACAGGGGGCTCTGGCTACACCTTC.

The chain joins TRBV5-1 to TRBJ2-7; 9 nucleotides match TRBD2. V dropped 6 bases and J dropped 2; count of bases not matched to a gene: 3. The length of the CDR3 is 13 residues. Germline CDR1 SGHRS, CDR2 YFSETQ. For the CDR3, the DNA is TGCGCCAGCACCTTAGCGGGAGCCTACGAGCAGTACTTC. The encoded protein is CASTLAGAYEQYF.

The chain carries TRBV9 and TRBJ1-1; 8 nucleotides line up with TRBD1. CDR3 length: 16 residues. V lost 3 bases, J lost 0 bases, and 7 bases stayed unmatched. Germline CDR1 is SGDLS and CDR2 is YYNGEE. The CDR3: CASSATGGSMNTEAFF. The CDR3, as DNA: TGTGCCAGCAGCGCCACAGGGGGATCAATGAACACTGAAGCTTTCTTT.

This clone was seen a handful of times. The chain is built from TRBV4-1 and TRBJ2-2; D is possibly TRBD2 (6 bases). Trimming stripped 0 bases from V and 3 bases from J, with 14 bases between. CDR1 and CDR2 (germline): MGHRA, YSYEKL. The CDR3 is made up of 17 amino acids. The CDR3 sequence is CASSQDSGESYTGELFF. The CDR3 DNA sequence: TGCGCCAGCAGCCAAGATTCGGGGGAAAGCTACACCGGGGAGCTGTTTTTT.

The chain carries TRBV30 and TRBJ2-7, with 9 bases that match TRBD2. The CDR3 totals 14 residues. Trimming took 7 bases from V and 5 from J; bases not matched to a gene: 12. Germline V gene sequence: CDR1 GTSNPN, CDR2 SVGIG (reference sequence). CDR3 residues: CASSTRLAGNEQYF. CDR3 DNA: TGTGCCTCCTCCACCCGGCTAGCGGGAAACGAGCAGTACTTC. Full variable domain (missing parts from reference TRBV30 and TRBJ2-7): SQTIHQWPATLVQPVGSPLSLECTVEGTSNPNLYWYRQAAGRGLQLLFYSVGIGQISSEVPQNLSASRPQDRQFILSSKKLLLSDSGFYLCASSTRLAGNEQYFGPGTRLTVT.

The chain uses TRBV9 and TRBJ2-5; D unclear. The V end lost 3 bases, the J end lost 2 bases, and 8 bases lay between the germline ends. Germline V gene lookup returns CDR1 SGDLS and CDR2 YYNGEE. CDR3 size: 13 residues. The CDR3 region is CASSGDWQETQYF. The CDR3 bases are TGTGCCAGCAGCGGAGACTGGCAAGAGACCCAGTACTTC.

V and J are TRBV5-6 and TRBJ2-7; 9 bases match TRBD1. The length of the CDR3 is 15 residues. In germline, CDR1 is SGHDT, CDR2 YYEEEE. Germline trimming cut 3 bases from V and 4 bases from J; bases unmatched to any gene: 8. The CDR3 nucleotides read TGTGCCAGCAGCTGGGGGACAGGGACAGGTTACGAGCAGTACTTC. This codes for CASSWGTGTGYEQYF.

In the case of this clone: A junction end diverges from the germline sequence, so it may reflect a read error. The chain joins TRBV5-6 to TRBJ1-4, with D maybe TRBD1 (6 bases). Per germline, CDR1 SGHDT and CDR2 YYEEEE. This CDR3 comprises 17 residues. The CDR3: CASRLRDTLPPLRAEVF. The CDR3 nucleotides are TGTGCCAGCAGACTCCGGGACACGCTTCCGCCGCTCCGGGCCGAGGTTTTT.

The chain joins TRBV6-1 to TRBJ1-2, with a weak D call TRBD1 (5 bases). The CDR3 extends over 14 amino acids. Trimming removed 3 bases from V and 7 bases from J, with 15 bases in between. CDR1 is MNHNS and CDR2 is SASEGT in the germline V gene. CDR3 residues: CASSEQTVPTGYTF. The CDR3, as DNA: TGTGCCAGCAGTGAGCAGACAGTTCCCACTGGCTACACCTTC.

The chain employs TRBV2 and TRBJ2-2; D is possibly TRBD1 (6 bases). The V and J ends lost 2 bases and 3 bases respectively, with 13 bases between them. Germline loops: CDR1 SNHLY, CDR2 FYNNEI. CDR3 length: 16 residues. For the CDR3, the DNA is TGTGCCAGCAGTGAACAACAGGGAAGCCACACCGGGGAGCTGTTTTTT. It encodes CASSEQQGSHTGELFF.

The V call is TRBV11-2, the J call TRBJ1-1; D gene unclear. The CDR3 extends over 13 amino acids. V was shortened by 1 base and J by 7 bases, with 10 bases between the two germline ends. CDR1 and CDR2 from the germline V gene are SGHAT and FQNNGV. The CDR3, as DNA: TGTGCCAGCAGCTTAGTATTGCAACTTGAAGCTTTCTTT. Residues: CASSLVLQLEAFF.

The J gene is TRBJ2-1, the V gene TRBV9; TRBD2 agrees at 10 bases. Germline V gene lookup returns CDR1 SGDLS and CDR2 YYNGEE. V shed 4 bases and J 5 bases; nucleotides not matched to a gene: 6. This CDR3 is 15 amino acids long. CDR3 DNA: TGTGCCAGCAGCCTCGGACTAGCGGCAAACAATGAGCAGTTCTTC. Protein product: CASSLGLAANNEQFF.

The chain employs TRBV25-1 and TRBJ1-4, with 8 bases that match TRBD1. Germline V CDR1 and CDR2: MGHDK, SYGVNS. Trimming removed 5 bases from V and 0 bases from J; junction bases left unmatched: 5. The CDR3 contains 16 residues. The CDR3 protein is CASSKDRDATNEKLFF. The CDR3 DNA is TGTGCCAGCAGTAAGGACAGGGATGCAACTAATGAAAAACTGTTTTTT.

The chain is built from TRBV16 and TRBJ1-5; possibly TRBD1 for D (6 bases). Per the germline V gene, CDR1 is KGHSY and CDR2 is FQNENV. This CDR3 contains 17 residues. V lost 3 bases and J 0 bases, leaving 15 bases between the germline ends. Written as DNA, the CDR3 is TGTGCCAGCAGCCATAGGGGCAGGGGAAATAGCAATCAGCCCCAGCATTTT. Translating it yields CASSHRGRGNSNQPQHF.

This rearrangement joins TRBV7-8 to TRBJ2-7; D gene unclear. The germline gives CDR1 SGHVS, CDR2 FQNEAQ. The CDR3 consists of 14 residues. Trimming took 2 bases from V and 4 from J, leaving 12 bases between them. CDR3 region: CASSLIWAWYEQYF. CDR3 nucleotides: TGTGCCAGCAGCTTAATCTGGGCATGGTACGAGCAGTACTTC.

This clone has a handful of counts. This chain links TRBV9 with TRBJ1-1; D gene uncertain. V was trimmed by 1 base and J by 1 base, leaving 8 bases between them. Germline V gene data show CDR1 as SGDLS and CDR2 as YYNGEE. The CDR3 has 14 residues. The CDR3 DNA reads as TGTGCCAGCAGCGTATTGGGAGGGAACACTGAAGCTTTCTTT. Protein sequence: CASSVLGGNTEAFF.

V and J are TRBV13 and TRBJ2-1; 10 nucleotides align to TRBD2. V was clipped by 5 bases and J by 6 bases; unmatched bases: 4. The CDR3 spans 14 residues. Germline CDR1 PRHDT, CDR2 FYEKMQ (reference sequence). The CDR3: CASSNRLAGNEQFF. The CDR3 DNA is TGTGCCAGCAGCAACCGACTAGCGGGCAATGAGCAGTTCTTC.

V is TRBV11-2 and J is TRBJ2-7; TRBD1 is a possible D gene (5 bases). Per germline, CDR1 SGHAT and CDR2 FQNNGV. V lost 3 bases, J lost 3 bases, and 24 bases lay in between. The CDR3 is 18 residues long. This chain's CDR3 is CASSFGIGGGQGFYEQYF. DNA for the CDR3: TGTGCCAGCAGCTTTGGCATCGGTGGTGGTCAGGGATTCTACGAGCAGTACTTC.